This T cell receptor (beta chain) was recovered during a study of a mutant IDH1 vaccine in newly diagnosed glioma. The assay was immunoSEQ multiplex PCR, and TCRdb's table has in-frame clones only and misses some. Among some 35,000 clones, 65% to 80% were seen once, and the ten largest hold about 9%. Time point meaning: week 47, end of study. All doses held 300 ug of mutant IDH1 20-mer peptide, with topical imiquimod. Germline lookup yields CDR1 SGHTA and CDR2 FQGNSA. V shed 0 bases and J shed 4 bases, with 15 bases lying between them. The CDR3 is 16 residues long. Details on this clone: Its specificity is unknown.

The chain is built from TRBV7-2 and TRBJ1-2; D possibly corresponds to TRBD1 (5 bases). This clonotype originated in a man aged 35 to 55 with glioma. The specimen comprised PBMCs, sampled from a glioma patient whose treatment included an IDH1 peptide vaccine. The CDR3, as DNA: TGTGCCAGCAGCTTAGCGCTTGGGGGAAAGAGCTATGGCTACACCTTC. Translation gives CASSLALGGKSYGYTF.